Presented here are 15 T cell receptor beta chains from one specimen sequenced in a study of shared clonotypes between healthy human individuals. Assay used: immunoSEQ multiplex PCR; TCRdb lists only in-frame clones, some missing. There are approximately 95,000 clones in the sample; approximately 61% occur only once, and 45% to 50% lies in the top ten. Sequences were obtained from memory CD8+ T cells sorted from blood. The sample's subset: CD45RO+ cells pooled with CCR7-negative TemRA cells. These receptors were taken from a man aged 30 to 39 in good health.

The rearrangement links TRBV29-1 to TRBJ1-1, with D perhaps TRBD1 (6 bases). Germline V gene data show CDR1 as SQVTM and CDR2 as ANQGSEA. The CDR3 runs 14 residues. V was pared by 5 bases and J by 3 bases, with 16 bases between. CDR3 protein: CSVSPTGRYTEAFF. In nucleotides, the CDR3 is TGCAGCGTTTCCCCCACAGGGAGGTACACTGAAGCTTTCTTT.

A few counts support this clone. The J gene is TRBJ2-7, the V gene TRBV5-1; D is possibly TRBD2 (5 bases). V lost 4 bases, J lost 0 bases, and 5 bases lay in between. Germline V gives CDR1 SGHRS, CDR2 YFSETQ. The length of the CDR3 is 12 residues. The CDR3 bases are TGCGCCAGCAGCGGGAGCTCCTACGAGCAGTACTTC. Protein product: CASSGSSYEQYF.

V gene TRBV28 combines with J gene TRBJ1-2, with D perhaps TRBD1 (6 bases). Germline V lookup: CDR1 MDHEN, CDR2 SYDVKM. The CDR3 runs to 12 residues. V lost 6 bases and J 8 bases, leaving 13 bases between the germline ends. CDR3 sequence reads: CASRDGQWGYTF. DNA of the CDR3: TGTGCCAGCAGGGATGGACAGTGGGGCTACACCTTC.

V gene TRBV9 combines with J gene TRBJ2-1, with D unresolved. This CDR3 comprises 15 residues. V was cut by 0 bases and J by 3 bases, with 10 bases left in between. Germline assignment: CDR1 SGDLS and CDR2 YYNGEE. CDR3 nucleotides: TGTGCCAGCAGCGTAGTCGACTCTAGCTACAATGAGCAGTTCTTC. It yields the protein CASSVVDSSYNEQFF. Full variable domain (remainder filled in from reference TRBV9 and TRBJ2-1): DSGVTQTPKHLITATGQRVTLRCSPRSGDLSVYWYQQSLDQGLQFLIQYYNGEERAKGNILERFSAQQFPDLHSELNLSSLELGDSALYFCASSVVDSSYNEQFFGPGTRLTVL.

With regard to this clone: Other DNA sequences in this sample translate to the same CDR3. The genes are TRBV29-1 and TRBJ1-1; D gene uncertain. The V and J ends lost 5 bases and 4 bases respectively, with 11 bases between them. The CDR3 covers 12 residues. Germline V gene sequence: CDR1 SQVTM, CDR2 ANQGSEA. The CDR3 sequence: CSVLYMGTEAFF. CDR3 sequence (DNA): TGCAGCGTTCTATATATGGGCACTGAAGCTTTCTTT.

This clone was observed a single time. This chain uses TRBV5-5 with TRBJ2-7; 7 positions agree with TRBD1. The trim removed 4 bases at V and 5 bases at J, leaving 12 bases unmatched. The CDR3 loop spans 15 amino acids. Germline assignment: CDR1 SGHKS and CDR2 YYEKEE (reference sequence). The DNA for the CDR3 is TGTGCCAGCAGCCCCACGTTGGGACAGATAGACGAGCAGTACTTC. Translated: CASSPTLGQIDEQYF. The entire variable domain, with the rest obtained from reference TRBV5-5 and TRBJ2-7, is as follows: DAGVTQSPTHLIKTRGQQVTLRCSPISGHKSVSWYQQVLGQGPQFIFQYYEKEERGRGNFPDRFSARQFPNYSSELNVNALLLGDSALYLCASSPTLGQIDEQYFGPGTRLTVT.

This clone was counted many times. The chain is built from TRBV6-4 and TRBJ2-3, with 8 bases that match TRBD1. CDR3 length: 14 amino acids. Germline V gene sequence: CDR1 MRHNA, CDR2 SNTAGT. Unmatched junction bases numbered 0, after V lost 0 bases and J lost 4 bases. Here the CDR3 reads CASSDSQGADTQYF. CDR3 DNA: TGTGCCAGCAGTGACTCACAGGGGGCAGATACGCAGTATTTT.

DNA of the CDR3: TGTGCCAGCAGTGTTGGCTGGAACACTGAAGCTTTCTTT. Translated: CASSVGWNTEAFF. J is TRBJ1-1 and V is TRBV11-1; D gene uncertain. CDR3 length equals 13 residues. Germline assignment: CDR1 SGHAT and CDR2 FQDESV (reference sequence). V was cut by 6 bases and J by 1 base, with 9 bases left in between.

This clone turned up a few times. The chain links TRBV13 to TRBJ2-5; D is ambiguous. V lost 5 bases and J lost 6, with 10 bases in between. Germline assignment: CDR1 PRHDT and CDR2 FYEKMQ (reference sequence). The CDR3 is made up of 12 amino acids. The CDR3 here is CASSPSAKTQYF. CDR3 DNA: TGTGCCAGCAGCCCATCCGCTAAGACCCAGTACTTC.

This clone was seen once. The CDR3 DNA reads as TGTGCCAGTAGCCTACAAACAGGGGACGAGGAGACCCAGTACTTC. Its protein product is CASSLQTGDEETQYF. The chain joins TRBV19 to TRBJ2-5, with 7 bases that match TRBD1. The CDR3 has 15 residues. Germline V lookup: CDR1 LNHDA, CDR2 SQIVND (reference sequence). V gave up 6 bases and J gave up 5 bases; unmatched junction bases: 12. Full variable domain (rest looked up from reference TRBV19 and TRBJ2-5): DGGITQSPKYLFRKEGQNVTLSCEQNLNHDAMYWYRQDPGQGLRLIYYSQIVNDFQKGDIAEGYSVSREKKESFPLTVTSAQKNPTAFYLCASSLQTGDEETQYFGPGTRLLVL.

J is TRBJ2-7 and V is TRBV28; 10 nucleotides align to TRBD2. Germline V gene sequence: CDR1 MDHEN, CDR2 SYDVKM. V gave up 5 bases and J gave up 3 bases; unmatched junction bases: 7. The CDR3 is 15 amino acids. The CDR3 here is CASSISAGGGYEQYF. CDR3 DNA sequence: TGTGCCAGCAGTATATCAGCGGGAGGGGGCTACGAGCAGTACTTC.

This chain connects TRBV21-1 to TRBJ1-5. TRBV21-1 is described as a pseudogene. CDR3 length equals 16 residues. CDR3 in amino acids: CASSKDGETGNQPQHF. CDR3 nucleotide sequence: TGTGCCAGCAGCAAAGATGGCGAGACGGGCAATCAGCCCCAGCATTTT.

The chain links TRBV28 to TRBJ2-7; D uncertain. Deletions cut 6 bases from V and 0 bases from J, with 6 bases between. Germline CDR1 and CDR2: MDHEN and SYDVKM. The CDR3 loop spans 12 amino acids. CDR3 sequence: CASRSLSYEQYF. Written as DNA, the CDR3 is TGTGCCAGCAGGAGTCTCTCCTACGAGCAGTACTTC.

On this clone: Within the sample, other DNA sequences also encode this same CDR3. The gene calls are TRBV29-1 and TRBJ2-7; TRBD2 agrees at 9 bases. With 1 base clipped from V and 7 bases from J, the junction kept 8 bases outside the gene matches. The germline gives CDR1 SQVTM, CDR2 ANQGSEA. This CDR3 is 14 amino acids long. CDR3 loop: CSVEGLAGENEQYF. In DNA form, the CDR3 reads TGCAGCGTTGAAGGGTTAGCGGGAGAAAATGAGCAGTACTTC.

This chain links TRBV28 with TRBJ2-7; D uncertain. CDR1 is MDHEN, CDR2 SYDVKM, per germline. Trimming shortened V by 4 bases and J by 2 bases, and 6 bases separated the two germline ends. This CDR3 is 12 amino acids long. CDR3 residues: CASSSETYEQYF. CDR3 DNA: TGTGCCAGCAGTTCGGAGACCTACGAGCAGTACTTC.